The sequence of this T cell receptor (beta chain) was determined in a study of human T cells and chemical hapten exposure. Time point specified: patch test 2, 6 weeks after DPC sensitization. Treatment here: therapeutic diphenylcyclopropenone sensitization with weekly scalp DPC. This CDR3 is built from 16 residues. The trim removed 5 bases at V and 4 bases at J, leaving 10 bases unmatched. Per the germline V gene, CDR1 is DFQATT and CDR2 is SNEGSKA (reference sequence). TCRdb re-analysed the RACE reads in MiXCR, keeping a single row per CDR3 protein. The repertoire holds tens of thousands of distinct CDR3 sequences, 6.6% seen once, with around 1.3% in the top ten. This clonotype appeared many times.

This chain joins TRBV20-1 and TRBJ2-5; 13 positions match TRBD2. The material sequenced was whole blood, taken in connection with sensitization to the hapten diphenylcyclopropenone (DPC). This clonotype was obtained from a woman between 25 and 40 years old with alopecia areata. Some clones in this sample may be carry-over from other donors' samples. The CDR3 here is CSASGLAGAIRETQYF. The CDR3 DNA sequence: TGCAGTGCTTCCGGACTAGCGGGGGCTATACGAGAGACCCAGTACTTC.